A single T cell receptor beta chain is shown here with its context. The V gene's germline CDR1 is LGHDT and CDR2 YNNKEL (reference sequence). Unmatched junction bases numbered 9, after V lost 4 bases and J lost 4 bases. The CDR3 is made up of 16 amino acids. Methods used by the authors: Amplification of reference gene primers was used by the study to estimate nucleated cell counts. Assay used: immunoSEQ multiplex PCR; TCRdb lists only in-frame clones, some missing. The DNA gave D and trimming, while V, J and clone size come from that table. The data hold about 250,000 clones, with 70% to 90% observed a single time. This entry comes from a study of blood T cell repertoires in COVID-19. Turning to the study itself: Both acute and convalescent COVID-19 samples were obtained from the United States, Italy and Spain. In each case, the material was cDNA or gDNA derived from T cells, B-cell-depleted T cells, or PBMCs.

The specimen sequenced was peripheral blood. This chain uses TRBV3-1 (or the pseudogene TRBV3-2) with TRBJ2-1; 8 nucleotides line up with TRBD2. The source of this sequence is a man aged 18 to 30 with active or convalescent COVID-19. The CDR3 is CASSLTLAGWYNEQFF. CDR3 DNA: TGTGCCAGCAGCCTCACCTTAGCGGGGTGGTACAATGAGCAGTTCTTC.